These 4 T cell receptor beta chains were all obtained from the same sample, sequenced in a study of somatic mutations in cytotoxic T cells in rheumatoid arthritis. Profiling relied on immunoSEQ multiplex PCR, and the TCRdb table lists in-frame clones only, not all of them. The data show about 20,000 clones, with over 70% seen just once and 5.3% held by the top ten. The sample consisted of CD8+ T cells sorted from blood. Receptors were obtained from a man between 60 and 75 years old in good health.

The rearrangement joins TRBV2 to TRBJ2-3; D is possibly TRBD2 (6 bases). V lost 3 bases and J lost 0, with 10 bases in between. Germline V gene sequence: CDR1 SNHLY, CDR2 FYNNEI. There are 15 residues in the CDR3. The CDR3: CASSDGRDSTDTQYF. CDR3 bases: TGTGCCAGCAGTGACGGGCGGGACAGCACAGATACGCAGTATTTT.

The chain is built from TRBV5-1 and TRBJ2-5; the D is unclear. This CDR3 comprises 15 residues. Germline CDR1 and CDR2: SGHRS and YFSETQ. The V end lost 0 bases, the J end lost 1 base, and 10 bases lay between the germline ends. CDR3 DNA sequence: TGCGCCAGCAGCTTGGCCGTGAACAGCCAAGAGACCCAGTACTTC. Its translation: CASSLAVNSQETQYF.

CDR3 DNA sequence: TGTGCCAGTAGTATGGGGCAGGGGGCAAGAGATACGCAGTATTTT. This translates into CASSMGQGARDTQYF. This chain connects TRBV19 to TRBJ2-3, with 8 bases identical to TRBD1. This CDR3 is 15 amino acids long. V gave up 3 bases and J gave up 5 bases; unmatched junction bases: 7. Per the germline V gene, CDR1 is LNHDA and CDR2 is SQIVND (reference sequence).

The chain joins TRBV29-1 to TRBJ2-2; D is unclear. The CDR3 runs 15 residues. The germline gives CDR1 SQVTM, CDR2 ANQGSEA. Deletions cut 0 bases from V and 4 bases from J, with 12 bases between. CDR3: CSVEDPGSGTGELFF. The CDR3 DNA is TGCAGCGTTGAAGATCCCGGGTCGGGCACCGGGGAGCTGTTTTTT.